These 25 T cell receptor beta chains share one sample of origin, sequenced in a study of shared clonotypes between healthy human individuals. The protocol was immunoSEQ multiplex PCR, while the TCRdb copy is restricted to in-frame clones and leaves out a portion. This table has 2 million to 2.5 million clones, approximately 95% appearing once. Sequences were obtained from naive CD4+ T cells sorted from blood. Subset of the sample: CD45RA+ positively selected. The origin of the receptors is a man younger than 30 in good health.

The chain employs TRBV6-1 and TRBJ1-3; no firm D call. The ends were cut back, 1 base at V and 2 bases at J, with 9 bases in the middle. Germline CDR1 reads MNHNS; CDR2 reads SASEGT. The CDR3 is 15 amino acids. CDR3 bases: TGTGCCAGCAGTGAAGTTGGGGATACTGGAAACACCATATATTTT. Amino acid sequence: CASSEVGDTGNTIYF.

The rearrangement joins TRBV14 to TRBJ1-6; unclear D gene. V lost 2 bases to trimming and J lost 2 bases, with 7 bases between them. The CDR3 is made up of 15 amino acids. Germline V gene lookup returns CDR1 SGHDN and CDR2 FVKESK. The CDR3 loop is CASSQQATYNSPLHF. The CDR3 DNA reads as TGTGCCAGCAGCCAACAGGCCACCTATAATTCACCCCTCCACTTT.

The chain links TRBV7-2 to TRBJ2-7, with D hard to call. Germline values: CDR1 SGHTA, CDR2 FQGNSA. The CDR3 extends over 14 amino acids. The germline V and J ends were trimmed by 1 base and 4 bases, with 11 bases remaining between them. The CDR3 spells CASSLDWTTYEQYF. The DNA for the CDR3 is TGTGCCAGCAGCTTAGACTGGACCACTTACGAGCAGTACTTC.

This sequence joins TRBV6-1 and TRBJ1-5; a possible D gene is TRBD1 (5 bases). CDR1 is MNHNS and CDR2 is SASEGT in the germline V gene. The CDR3 is made up of 14 amino acids. The germline V and J ends were trimmed by 4 bases and 5 bases, with 12 bases remaining between them. The CDR3 reads CASSARGVDQPQHF. The CDR3 bases are TGTGCCAGCAGTGCTAGAGGGGTAGATCAGCCCCAGCATTTT.

V and J are TRBV4-1 and TRBJ2-3; D is perhaps TRBD1 (6 bases). The germline V and J ends were trimmed by 5 bases and 5 bases, with 14 bases remaining between them. This CDR3 comprises 14 residues. CDR1 is MGHRA, CDR2 YSYEKL, per germline. In DNA, the CDR3 is TGCGCCAGCAGCAGTCTTAGGGGGTTAGATACGCAGTATTTT. It specifies CASSSLRGLDTQYF.

The chain joins TRBV7-2 to TRBJ2-6; TRBD1 might be the D (6 bases). Germline assignment: CDR1 SGHTA and CDR2 FQGNSA. Between the trimmed V and J ends, which lost 2 bases and 0 bases, there was a span of 14 bases. The CDR3 is 18 amino acids. The CDR3 DNA sequence: TGTGCCAGCAGCTTAATGGGCAGGGGCTACTCTGGGGCCAACGTCCTGACTTTC. Encoded protein: CASSLMGRGYSGANVLTF.

This clone was seen just once. The chain carries TRBV30 and TRBJ1-1; the match to TRBD1 covers 8 bases. V shed 8 bases, J shed 4 bases, and the junction held 18 bases outside the gene matches. There are 16 residues in the CDR3. Per germline, CDR1 GTSNPN and CDR2 SVGIG (reference sequence). The CDR3: CAQWRQGSPPSTEAFF. Here the CDR3 DNA reads TGTGCCCAATGGAGACAGGGGAGCCCCCCGTCCACTGAAGCTTTCTTT. The whole variable domain, remainder taken from reference TRBV30 and TRBJ1-1, is SQTIHQWPATLVQPVGSPLSLECTVEGTSNPNLYWYRQAAGRGLQLLFYSVGIGQISSEVPQNLSASRPQDRQFILSSKKLLLSDSGFYLCAQWRQGSPPSTEAFFGQGTRLTVV.

The chain employs TRBV30 and TRBJ1-5, with D possibly being TRBD1 (5 bases). The CDR3 runs to 14 residues. V was shortened by 5 bases and J by 2 bases, with 13 bases between the two germline ends. Germline V gene sequence: CDR1 GTSNPN, CDR2 SVGIG (reference sequence). The CDR3 protein is CAWGGAGRNQPQHF. In DNA form, the CDR3 reads TGTGCCTGGGGTGGAGCGGGGCGCAATCAGCCCCAGCATTTT. Complete variable domain (other parts from reference TRBV30 and TRBJ1-5): SQTIHQWPATLVQPVGSPLSLECTVEGTSNPNLYWYRQAAGRGLQLLFYSVGIGQISSEVPQNLSASRPQDRQFILSSKKLLLSDSGFYLCAWGGAGRNQPQHFGDGTRLSIL.

Turning to this clone: Additional DNA sequences in this sample encode the identical CDR3. The chain combines TRBV5-4 with TRBJ2-2; D is ambiguous. Trimming shortened V by 2 bases and J by 6 bases, and 5 bases separated the two germline ends. This CDR3 has 12 amino acids. Looked up from germline, CDR1 is SGHNT and CDR2 is YYREEE (reference sequence). The DNA for the CDR3 is TGTGCCAGCAGCTTATTAGCCGGGGAGCTGTTTTTT. Translation: CASSLLAGELFF.

The V gene is TRBV10-2, the J gene TRBJ1-4; no reliable D call. V gave up 8 bases and J gave up 7 bases, with 20 bases separating them. This CDR3 contains 15 residues. Germline V CDR1 and CDR2: WSHSY, SAAADI. Here the CDR3 DNA reads TGCGCCAGCTTTGCCGGGGAGTCTCCCTCTGAAAAACTGTTTTTT. This encodes CASFAGESPSEKLFF.

In its sample, this clone was seen once. This chain connects TRBV5-5 to TRBJ2-1; a weak D match, TRBD1 (5 bases). Germline CDR1 and CDR2: SGHKS and YYEKEE (reference sequence). The CDR3 length is 12 residues. Trimming stripped 4 bases from V and 5 bases from J, with 7 bases between. The CDR3 sequence is CASSLRDNEQFF. CDR3 nucleotide sequence: TGTGCCAGCAGCCTCAGGGACAATGAGCAGTTCTTC.

The V and J genes are TRBV6-5 and TRBJ2-3; TRBD1 matches at 7 bases. Germline V lookup: CDR1 MNHEY, CDR2 SVGAGI. The CDR3 consists of 12 residues. The V and J ends lost 5 bases and 4 bases, in that order; junction bases with no gene match: 0. DNA for the CDR3: TGTGCCAGCAGTCAGGGGGCAGATACGCAGTATTTT. Its protein is CASSQGADTQYF.

The chain employs TRBV21-1 and TRBJ2-7. TRBV21-1 is a pseudogene segment. CDR3 length equals 19 residues. CDR3 coding DNA: TGTGCCAGCAGCAAAGACTGGACCCCGCTGGATGGCTACCCTGGGGAGCAGTACTTC. It specifies CASSKDWTPLDGYPGEQYF.

The chain recombines TRBV27 with TRBJ2-7; D is undetermined. Trimming left V 4 bases short and J 7 bases short, with 14 bases between. The germline V gene encodes CDR1 MNHEY and CDR2 SMNVEV (reference sequence). The length of the CDR3 is 13 residues. This chain's CDR3 is CASSSPLTWEQYF. CDR3 sequence (DNA): TGTGCCAGCAGTTCACCCCTGACCTGGGAGCAGTACTTC.

This chain joins TRBV18 and TRBJ2-7; tentatively, D is TRBD2 (6 bases). V lost 3 bases to trimming and J lost 7 bases, with 13 bases between them. Germline lookup yields CDR1 KGHSH and CDR2 LQKENI. This CDR3 is built from 13 residues. The CDR3 region is CASSPVLAREQYF. In DNA form, the CDR3 reads TGTGCCAGCTCACCGGTACTAGCCCGGGAGCAGTACTTC.

This chain joins TRBV10-3 and TRBJ1-1; no clear D gene. Germline-derived CDR1 and CDR2 are ENHRY and SYGVKD. The V end was cut by 7 bases, the J end by 7 bases, with 16 bases between. This CDR3 region has 13 residues. The CDR3 here is CAITSTGWDEAFF. CDR3 bases: TGTGCCATCACCTCAACCGGGTGGGATGAAGCTTTCTTT.

The chain recombines TRBV25-1 with TRBJ1-1; D is uncertain. With 2 bases removed from V and 0 bases from J, the gap between germline ends came to 10 bases. The CDR3 is 15 residues long. Per the germline V gene, CDR1 is MGHDK and CDR2 is SYGVNS. CDR3 DNA sequence: TGTGCCAGCAGTGAAATCGGCAGCATGAACACTGAAGCTTTCTTT. Protein: CASSEIGSMNTEAFF.

Note on this clone: Within the sample, other DNA sequences also encode this same CDR3. This chain connects TRBV4-3 to TRBJ2-2; possible D gene TRBD2, 5 bases. V lost 0 bases to trimming and J lost 8 bases, with 7 bases between them. Germline V gene sequence: CDR1 LGHNA, CDR2 YSLEER. The CDR3 runs 13 residues. The CDR3 protein is CASSQDRGGELFF. The CDR3 bases are TGCGCCAGCAGCCAAGATCGCGGGGGGGAGCTGTTTTTT.

The rearrangement links TRBV10-3 to TRBJ1-1, with 7 positions matching TRBD1. This CDR3 is 14 amino acids long. V lost 2 bases to trimming and J lost 4 bases; unmatched junction nucleotides: 4. From germline, CDR1 is ENHRY and CDR2 SYGVKD. CDR3 region: CAISEETGVTEAFF. CDR3 bases: TGTGCCATCAGTGAGGAAACAGGGGTCACTGAAGCTTTCTTT.

Concerning this clone: This specimen includes other DNA sequences encoding the same CDR3. The V call is TRBV5-1, the J call TRBJ2-5; 8 nucleotides line up with TRBD2. Germline V gives CDR1 SGHRS, CDR2 YFSETQ. The CDR3 length is 15 residues. Trimming removed 2 bases from V and 0 bases from J; junction bases left unmatched: 3. The CDR3: CASSLSGGYQETQYF. CDR3 DNA: TGCGCCAGCAGCTTAAGCGGGGGCTACCAAGAGACCCAGTACTTC.

V and J are TRBV11-2 and TRBJ2-6; no reliable D call. Germline loops: CDR1 SGHAT, CDR2 FQNNGV. Trimming pared 0 bases from V and 2 bases from J, leaving 5 bases between. The CDR3 extends over 15 amino acids. CDR3 sequence: CASSLDKTGANVLTF. CDR3 nucleotide sequence: TGTGCCAGCAGCTTAGATAAGACTGGGGCCAACGTCCTGACTTTC.

Concerning this clone: At the DNA level, this CDR3 is encoded by other sequences in the same sample as well. The chain joins TRBV30 to TRBJ1-1; D is possibly TRBD1 (5 bases). The CDR3 extends over 12 amino acids. The germline V gene has CDR1 GTSNPN and CDR2 SVGIG (reference sequence). Deletions cut 3 bases from V and 5 bases from J, with 10 bases between. The CDR3 bases are TGTGCCTGGAGCCTCGGGGGGACTGAAGCTTTCTTT. It codes for CAWSLGGTEAFF.

Concerning this clone itself: Distinct nucleotide sequences in the sample also encode this CDR3. The chain uses TRBV5-1 and TRBJ2-7, with a weak D call TRBD1 (5 bases). Germline CDR1 and CDR2: SGHRS and YFSETQ. V was trimmed by 0 bases and J by 2 bases, leaving 9 bases between them. The length of the CDR3 is 14 residues. The DNA of the CDR3 is TGCGCCAGCAGCTTGGAGCAGGGTCCCTACGAGCAGTACTTC. This codes for CASSLEQGPYEQYF.

This clone showed up just a few times. Other DNA sequences in this sample translate to the same CDR3. The gene calls are TRBV5-1 and TRBJ1-2; D is possibly TRBD1 (6 bases). CDR3 size: 14 residues. Per germline, CDR1 SGHRS and CDR2 YFSETQ. Trimming took 0 bases from V and 2 from J, leaving 8 bases between them. The CDR3 here is CASSLGQENYGYTF. The CDR3 DNA follows: TGCGCCAGCAGCTTGGGACAGGAGAACTATGGCTACACCTTC.

The chain joins TRBV2 to TRBJ2-5; 10 nucleotides agree with TRBD1. The V gene end was trimmed by 6 bases and the J gene end by 3 bases; junction bases not matched to a gene: 1. CDR3 length: 13 residues. Germline V gene sequence: CDR1 SNHLY, CDR2 FYNNEI. CDR3 nucleotides: TGTGCCAGCAGGGACAGGGGGAAAGAGACCCAGTACTTC. Encoded protein: CASRDRGKETQYF.